The 23 T cell receptor beta chains below were found in one sample sequenced in a study of shared T cell receptors in the human thymus. Sequencing used immunoSEQ multiplex PCR; TCRdb keeps in-frame clones, though not all of them. The sample records approximately 760,000 clones, roughly 85% being singletons. The same sample was also used in a study of human thymus T cells.

The sample comprised thymocytes. These receptors were obtained from a girl under three years old with a congenital heart defect.

The chain uses TRBV7-9 and TRBJ2-1; 8 bases are shared with TRBD1. V lost 4 bases to trimming and J lost 3 bases; unmatched junction nucleotides: 14. Germline-derived CDR1 and CDR2 are SEHNR and FQNEAQ (reference sequence). The CDR3 sequence is 18 residues long. The CDR3 DNA is TGTGCCAGCAGCTCCCGGCCCCCCGGGACAGGTAGCTACAATGAGCAGTTCTTC. Translating it yields CASSSRPPGTGSYNEQFF.

The V and J genes are TRBV27 and TRBJ1-2; TRBD1 agrees at 7 bases. The germline CDR1 and CDR2 sequences are MNHEY and SMNVEV (reference sequence). The CDR3 runs to 16 residues. Germline trimming cut 1 base from V and 10 bases from J; bases unmatched to any gene: 15. CDR3 residues: CASSLLGDRVRVAYTF. CDR3 DNA sequence: TGTGCCAGCAGTTTATTAGGTGACAGGGTGCGGGTTGCCTACACCTTC.

J is TRBJ2-7 and V is TRBV5-5; 10 nucleotides match TRBD1. There are 15 residues in the CDR3. Germline CDR1 and CDR2: SGHKS and YYEKEE (reference sequence). V lost 2 bases to trimming and J lost 5 bases; unmatched junction nucleotides: 7. The CDR3 is CASSFFGTGDHEQYF. As DNA, the CDR3 is TGTGCCAGCAGCTTCTTCGGGACAGGGGACCACGAGCAGTACTTC.

This chain uses TRBV4-1 with TRBJ1-1, with D perhaps TRBD1 (6 bases). This CDR3 region has 13 residues. Trimming left V 5 bases short and J 1 base short, with 8 bases between. Germline V gene data show CDR1 as MGHRA and CDR2 as YSYEKL. For the CDR3, the DNA is TGCGCCAGCAGCAGACAGGCGAACACTGAAGCTTTCTTT. As protein: CASSRQANTEAFF.

The rearrangement uses TRBV4-1 and TRBJ2-7, with D perhaps TRBD1 (6 bases). Per germline, CDR1 MGHRA and CDR2 YSYEKL. Trimming removed 3 bases at V and 2 bases at J, with 17 bases between. The CDR3 contains 16 residues. In DNA, the CDR3 is TGCGCCAGCAGCCACGCGCCGGGACACGGCGCCTACGAGCAGTACTTC. Translation: CASSHAPGHGAYEQYF.

CDR3 bases: TGTGCCAGCAGGGATACGACAGGGCTGAACACTGAAGCTTTCTTT. Translated, it gives CASRDTTGLNTEAFF. The rearrangement links TRBV6-5 to TRBJ1-1; 7 bases match TRBD1. Germline trimming cut 6 bases from V and 0 bases from J; bases unmatched to any gene: 7. Germline-derived CDR1 and CDR2 are MNHEY and SVGAGI. The CDR3 extends over 15 amino acids.

This sequence joins TRBV6-1 and TRBJ2-5; 9 positions match TRBD2. CDR1 is MNHNS, CDR2 SASEGT, per germline. The junction had 14 bases not matched to a gene; V was cut back by 2 bases and J by 4 bases. CDR3 size: 18 residues. DNA of the CDR3: TGTGCCAGCAGTGAAAAACAGAGAGCGGGGGGAGAGAGAGAGACCCAGTACTTC. Its translation: CASSEKQRAGGERETQYF.

The chain is built from TRBV4-1 and TRBJ2-1, with 9 bases fitting TRBD1. The CDR3 extends over 17 amino acids. The V gene end was trimmed by 2 bases and the J gene end by 7 bases; junction bases not matched to a gene: 12. Germline lookup yields CDR1 MGHRA and CDR2 YSYEKL. The CDR3 region is CASSQLSGQGTTNEQFF. The DNA of the CDR3 is TGCGCCAGCAGCCAATTGTCGGGACAGGGAACTACTAATGAGCAGTTCTTC.

This chain uses TRBV4-1 with TRBJ2-5; TRBD2 agrees at 8 bases. Germline CDR1 is MGHRA and CDR2 is YSYEKL. The length of the CDR3 is 14 residues. With 4 bases clipped from V and 4 bases from J, the junction kept 5 bases outside the gene matches. CDR3 in amino acids: CASSPCREGETQYF. The CDR3 bases are TGCGCCAGCAGCCCCTGCCGGGAGGGAGAGACCCAGTACTTC.

The chain carries TRBV7-2 and TRBJ2-7; D is ambiguous. The CDR3 consists of 14 residues. Per the germline V gene, CDR1 is SGHTA and CDR2 is FQGNSA. V lost 7 bases and J 1 base, leaving 14 bases between the germline ends. CDR3 protein: CASTIPFGSYEQYF. In DNA form, the CDR3 reads TGTGCCAGCACCATCCCGTTCGGGTCCTACGAGCAGTACTTC.

V gene TRBV1 combines with J gene TRBJ1-5; the table's D call of TRBD1 was not tested on the DNA. TRBV1 is given as a pseudogene. CDR3 length equals 19 residues. In nucleotides, the CDR3 is TGCACCAGCAGCCAACCCCGAGGGAGAGAGGGGGAGAGCAATCAGCCCCAGCATTTT. Its translation: CTSSQPRGREGESNQPQHF.

The chain couples TRBV15 to TRBJ1-1; 10 positions agree with TRBD1. Germline CDR1 is LNHNV and CDR2 is YYDKDF (reference sequence). The CDR3 extends over 15 amino acids. V shed 3 bases, J shed 4 bases, and the junction held 5 bases outside the gene matches. CDR3 nucleotide sequence: TGTGCCACCAGCAGCAGACAGGGGGCTGGCACTGAAGCTTTCTTT. This codes for CATSSRQGAGTEAFF.

The rearrangement links TRBV5-1 to TRBJ2-1; D perhaps matches TRBD2 (6 bases). The CDR3 loop spans 13 amino acids. Germline V gene sequence: CDR1 SGHRS, CDR2 YFSETQ. V lost 2 bases and J lost 9, with 12 bases in between. The CDR3 protein is CASSFLGTFEQFF. The CDR3, as DNA: TGCGCCAGCAGCTTTCTCGGGACTTTTGAGCAGTTCTTC. Combining the CDR3 with reference TRBV5-1 and TRBJ2-1 gives the whole variable domain KAGVTQTPRYLIKTRGQQVTLSCSPISGHRSVSWYQQTPGQGLQFLFEYFSETQRNKGNFPGRFSGRQFSNSRSEMNVSTLELGDSALYLCASSFLGTFEQFFGPGTRLTVL.

V is TRBV27 and J is TRBJ1-6, with TRBD1 identical over 7 bases. With V trimmed by 5 bases and J by 3 bases, 4 bases remained unmatched. Germline V lookup: CDR1 MNHEY, CDR2 SMNVEV (reference sequence). The CDR3 sequence is 15 residues long. CDR3 protein: CASSQRQGYNSPLHF. The CDR3 DNA sequence: TGTGCCAGCAGTCAACGACAGGGCTATAATTCACCCCTCCACTTT.

This clone was counted a single time. The V and J genes are TRBV2 and TRBJ2-3, with 8 bases lining up with TRBD2. The CDR3 length is 15 residues. Unmatched junction bases numbered 11, after V lost 6 bases and J lost 6 bases. Germline V gives CDR1 SNHLY, CDR2 FYNNEI. Written as DNA, the CDR3 is TGTGCCAGCAGCCCTCAACTAGCGGCGGGGGATACGCAGTATTTT. This sequence encodes CASSPQLAAGDTQYF. Looking up the rest from reference TRBV2 and TRBJ2-3 gives the full variable domain: EPEVTQTPSHQVTQMGQEVILRCVPISNHLYFYWYRQILGQKVEFLVSFYNNEISEKSEIFDDQFSVERPDGSNFTLKIRSTKLEDSAMYFCASSPQLAAGDTQYFGPGTRLTVL.

The V call is TRBV29-1, the J call TRBJ1-2; the match to TRBD1 covers 11 bases. CDR1 is SQVTM, CDR2 ANQGSEA, per germline. V was pared by 7 bases and J by 4 bases, with 11 bases of the junction left unmatched. This CDR3 has 15 residues. Here the CDR3 DNA reads TGCAGCGCCCGGGACAGGGGGTGTCGGGGCTATGGCTACACCTTC. Translating it yields CSARDRGCRGYGYTF.

The chain couples TRBV28 to TRBJ1-2, with D uncertain. Germline-derived CDR1 and CDR2 are MDHEN and SYDVKM. V gave up 6 bases and J gave up 9 bases, with 11 bases separating them. CDR3 length: 11 amino acids. The CDR3 protein is CASSVLGSYTF. The CDR3 DNA is TGTGCCAGCAGCGTACTAGGGAGCTACACCTTC.

This clone was seen a few times. The chain couples TRBV4-1 to TRBJ2-6, with D possibly TRBD1 on 7 matching bases. The CDR3 is made up of 22 amino acids. V was trimmed by 0 bases and J by 4 bases, leaving 28 bases between them. Germline V gene data show CDR1 as MGHRA and CDR2 as YSYEKL. CDR3: CASSQEGGQPILVGRGANVLTF. The CDR3 region has the DNA TGCGCCAGCAGCCAAGAGGGGGGACAGCCCATTCTGGTCGGCCGAGGGGCCAACGTCCTGACTTTC.

This chain connects TRBV7-2 to TRBJ2-1; 10 nucleotides match TRBD2. The CDR3 covers 17 residues. Germline loops: CDR1 SGHTA, CDR2 FQGNSA. The V segment lost 5 bases and the J segment 5 bases; nucleotides outside the gene matches: 12. CDR3 in amino acids: CASSHLAGVTLHNEQFF. DNA of the CDR3: TGTGCCAGCAGCCACCTAGCGGGGGTAACTCTCCACAATGAGCAGTTCTTC.

The chain links TRBV9 to TRBJ2-3; 9 bases line up with TRBD2. The CDR3 is made up of 18 amino acids. In germline, CDR1 is SGDLS, CDR2 YYNGEE. V trimming: 4 bases; J trimming: 0 bases; junction bases outside the gene matches: 12. CDR3: CASSPPSPSGASTDTQYF. For the CDR3, the DNA is TGTGCCAGCAGCCCCCCATCCCCTAGCGGGGCTAGCACAGATACGCAGTATTTT.

The rearrangement uses TRBV7-2 and TRBJ2-3; TRBD2 agrees at 7 bases. The CDR3 is 16 amino acids. CDR1 and CDR2 from the germline V gene are SGHTA and FQGNSA. Unmatched junction bases numbered 8, after V lost 3 bases and J lost 2 bases. The CDR3, as DNA: TGTGCCAGCAGCTTCCCGCCGGGAGGATTCACAGATACGCAGTATTTT. It codes for CASSFPPGGFTDTQYF.

V and J are TRBV6-1 and TRBJ1-1; D remains unclear. The germline V gene has CDR1 MNHNS and CDR2 SASEGT. This CDR3 comprises 12 residues. The V gene lost 10 bases and the J gene lost 7 bases, with 16 bases spanning the gap. The CDR3 sequence is CAIRERPFEAFF. CDR3 bases: TGTGCCATCCGGGAGCGGCCCTTTGAAGCTTTCTTT.

This clone was detected a few times. The chain links TRBV7-8 to TRBJ1-1; 10 bases map to TRBD1. CDR3 length: 14 residues. Unmatched junction bases numbered 7, after V lost 2 bases and J lost 10 bases. Looked up from germline, CDR1 is SGHVS and CDR2 is FQNEAQ. The DNA for the CDR3 is TGTGCCAGCAGCTTACACCGGGACAGGGGTTCAGCTTTCTTT. Its translation is CASSLHRDRGSAFF.